Listed below are T cell receptor beta chains from one sample, sequenced in a study of T cell responses to AZD1222 COVID-19 vaccine. The repertoire was sequenced with immunoSEQ multiplex PCR; TCRdb's copy has only in-frame clones and lacks some. This table has roughly 120,000 clones, around 92% appearing once. The input for sequencing was peripheral blood, taken 28 days after the second AZD1222 dose. The origin of the receptors is an adult who received the AZD1222 COVID-19 vaccine. CDR3s include the opening cysteine and the closing phenylalanine or tryptophan. The D gene is left open where the match is weak.

j_call	v_call	d_call	cdr3_aa	cdr3_nt
TRBJ1-6	TRBV7-2	NA	CASSFRHGAGSPLHF	TGTGCCAGCAGCTTTCGCCACGGGGCTGGCTCACCCCTCCACTTT
TRBJ2-7	TRBV11-2	TRBD2	CASSFAGAYEQYF	TGTGCCAGCAGCTTTGCGGGAGCTTACGAGCAGTACTTC
TRBJ2-1	TRBV7-2	NA	CASRVVASSYNEQFF	TGTGCCAGCAGGGTAGTGGCTAGCTCCTACAATGAGCAGTTCTTC
TRBJ1-3	TRBV5-1	NA	CASSLAGGASGNTIYF	TGCGCCAGCAGCTTGGCCGGGGGGGCATCTGGAAACACCATATATTTT
TRBJ2-3	TRBV25-1	TRBD2	CASIRQTSGRAIDTQYF	TGTGCCAGCATCCGGCAGACTAGCGGGAGGGCCATAGATACGCAGTATTTT
TRBJ1-5	TRBV19	NA	CATRTVSGQPQHF	TGTGCCACCCGGACAGTCAGCGGTCAGCCCCAGCATTTT
TRBJ1-6	TRBV6-5	NA	CASGGPGSPLHF	TGTGCCAGCGGCGGACCAGGTTCACCCCTCCACTTT
TRBJ1-2	TRBV4-1	TRBD1	CASSQHAGTVNYGYTF	TGCGCCAGCAGCCAGCACGCCGGGACAGTAAACTATGGCTACACCTTC
TRBJ1-1	TRBV3-1/TRBV3-2	NA	CASSEIRMNTEAFF	TGTGCCAGCAGCGAAATTAGAATGAACACTGAAGCTTTCTTT
TRBJ1-3	TRBV3-1/TRBV3-2	NA	CASSPPPGSQSGNTIYF	TGTGCCAGCAGCCCCCCCCCAGGGAGTCAATCTGGAAACACCATATATTTT